These 12 T cell receptor beta chains share one sample of origin, sequenced in a study of T-cell memory formation after mild COVID-19. TCRdb reanalysed the 5' RACE reads using MiXCR and keeps one entry per CDR3 protein. This sample yields approximately 340,000 distinct CDR3 sequences, of which 10% to 15% are seen a single time; about a fifth belongs to the top ten. Sequencing used PBMCs or a T cell subset sorted from them (not recorded which). The receptors shown here come from a man between 18 and 35 years old who had mild COVID-19 (a few samples of this study predate the infection). Cell type and time point are not known.

This sequence joins TRBV27 and TRBJ2-1; D remains ambiguous. Trimming shortened V by 3 bases and J by 0 bases, and 6 bases separated the two germline ends. The CDR3 contains 14 residues. Germline-derived CDR1 and CDR2 are MNHEY and SMNVEV (reference sequence). CDR3 amino acids: CASSFRSSYNEQFF. The CDR3 nucleotides are TGTGCCAGCAGTTTCCGGAGCTCCTACAATGAGCAGTTCTTC.

The rearrangement joins TRBV10-2 to TRBJ2-3; maybe TRBD2 (7 bases). V was clipped by 0 bases and J by 2 bases, with 9 bases between them. The CDR3 has 15 residues. The germline V gene encodes CDR1 WSHSY and CDR2 SAAADI. DNA of the CDR3: TGCGCCAGCAGTGAGTCTCGGGGGGCCACAGATACGCAGTATTTT. Translated: CASSESRGATDTQYF.

This chain uses TRBV4-2 with TRBJ2-1; 16 positions agree with TRBD2. The CDR3 has 17 amino acids. V lost 4 bases, J lost 12 bases, and 12 bases stayed unmatched. The germline CDR1 and CDR2 sequences are LGHNA and YNFKEQ. Here the CDR3 reads CASSRSPGTSGGAGQFF. CDR3 DNA sequence: TGTGCCAGCAGCCGGTCCCCCGGGACTAGCGGGGGGGCGGGGCAGTTCTTC.

The chain uses TRBV12-3 or TRBV12-4 and TRBJ1-2; D remains ambiguous. Trimming stripped 3 bases from V and 6 bases from J, with 2 bases between. There are 10 residues in the CDR3. The CDR3 DNA reads as TGTGCCAGCAGTTTGAATGGCTACACCTTC. Translation gives CASSLNGYTF.

Only a few counts were recorded for this clonotype. The chain employs TRBV7-9 and TRBJ1-1; D is ambiguous. The germline V gene has CDR1 SEHNR and CDR2 FQNEAQ (reference sequence). The CDR3 loop spans 10 amino acids. The V and J ends lost 5 bases and 12 bases respectively, with 10 bases between them. CDR3 amino acids: CASSPLGTFF. The CDR3 DNA sequence: TGTGCCAGCAGCCCTCTTGGGACTTTCTTT.

The chain combines TRBV12-3 or TRBV12-4 with TRBJ1-5, with D tentatively TRBD1 (5 bases). This CDR3 comprises 14 residues. Trimming stripped 7 bases from V and 2 bases from J, with 12 bases between. CDR3 sequence reads: CASTLQEGNQPQHF. The DNA for the CDR3 is TGTGCCAGCACGTTACAGGAGGGCAATCAGCCCCAGCATTTT.

Details on this clonotype: Relative to the germline gene, one junction end is altered; a read error may explain this. This chain connects TRBV20-1 to TRBJ2-1, with unresolved D. Germline-derived CDR1 and CDR2 are DFQATT and SNEGSKA (reference sequence). The CDR3 is 11 amino acids. The CDR3 bases are TGCAGAGCTAGAGTTCGAGAGCTTCAGTTCTTC. This sequence encodes CRARVRELQFF.

The rearrangement links TRBV7-2 to TRBJ1-1; D is possibly TRBD1 (6 bases). Trimming removed 5 bases at V and 10 bases at J, with 17 bases between. Germline CDR1 is SGHTA and CDR2 is FQGNSA. The CDR3 contains 13 residues. The CDR3 sequence is CASSRPGAFGAFF. The CDR3 nucleotides read TGTGCCAGCAGCCGCCCGGGGGCGTTTGGAGCTTTCTTT.

This clonotype was counted many times. The chain joins TRBV4-2 to TRBJ1-4, with D uncertain. The germline CDR1 and CDR2 sequences are LGHNA and YNFKEQ. Deletions cut 2 bases from V and 8 bases from J, with 6 bases between. The CDR3 loop spans 12 amino acids. CDR3 in amino acids: CASSQNTEKLFF. The CDR3 nucleotides are TGTGCCAGCAGCCAAAACACGGAAAAACTGTTTTTT.

This clonotype was counted a few times. The V and J genes are TRBV6-1 and TRBJ1-5; no clear D gene. The CDR3 covers 12 residues. Trimming took off 10 bases at V and 0 bases at J, with 7 bases between the two ends. Germline assignment: CDR1 MNHNS and CDR2 SASEGT. The CDR3 DNA reads TGTGCCACTATCGCTAGCAATCAGCCCCAGCATTTT. Protein: CATIASNQPQHF.

This clonotype was counted a few times. This chain uses TRBV29-1 with TRBJ1-2; D is uncertain. Germline lookup yields CDR1 SQVTM and CDR2 ANQGSEA. The CDR3 sequence is 13 residues long. V lost 0 bases to trimming and J lost 4 bases, with 9 bases between them. CDR3 in DNA: TGCAGCGTTGAAGAACGGCCGAGCTATGGCTACACCTTC. Residues: CSVEERPSYGYTF.

This rearrangement joins TRBV3-1 to TRBJ2-1; maybe TRBD1 (5 bases). Trimming removed 4 bases from V and 4 bases from J, with 11 bases in between. The CDR3 contains 14 residues. Germline lookup yields CDR1 LGHDT and CDR2 YNNKEL (reference sequence). This CDR3 is CASSLSRGYNEQFF. CDR3 coding DNA: TGTGCCAGCAGCCTTTCTAGGGGATACAATGAGCAGTTCTTC.